There are a few counts of the clone carrying this TCR beta chain. Its antigen is unidentified. These data come from a study of regulatory T cells in long-lasting Graves disease. Study-level results: It is possible that accuracy was reduced by the small size of the sample.

Germline V gene sequence: CDR1 SGHDN, CDR2 FVKESK. The CDR3 runs 16 residues. Trimming removed 3 bases from V and 2 bases from J, with 14 bases in between. Stated time point: newly diagnosed GD, antithyroid drugs for less than 3 months. Following extraction of RNA from PBMCs, that RNA was used to make the TCR library. Assembly of TCR beta libraries relied on iRepertoire HTBI primers together with Arm-PCR of CDR3 regions. TCRdb re-derived calls from the multiplex PCR reads in MiXCR, one entry per CDR3 protein. The sample consists of 600,000 to 650,000 distinct CDR3 sequences, around 17% of them appearing once. These same data were also listed under a study on T cells in Graves' hyperthyroidism and ophthalmopathy. Per that study: Clonotypes that were expanded in thyroid above 0.001 mostly appeared in blood too.

The sample was peripheral blood mononuclear cells (PBMCs), taken at new diagnosis, from a patient treated with antithyroid drugs. This sequence originates from a woman in her thirties with Graves disease. The chain uses TRBV14 and TRBJ2-1; D is possibly TRBD2 (5 bases). For the CDR3, the DNA is TGTGCCAGCAGCCACCTGGACGGAGGAACCTACAATGAGCAGTTCTTC. This gives the protein CASSHLDGGTYNEQFF.